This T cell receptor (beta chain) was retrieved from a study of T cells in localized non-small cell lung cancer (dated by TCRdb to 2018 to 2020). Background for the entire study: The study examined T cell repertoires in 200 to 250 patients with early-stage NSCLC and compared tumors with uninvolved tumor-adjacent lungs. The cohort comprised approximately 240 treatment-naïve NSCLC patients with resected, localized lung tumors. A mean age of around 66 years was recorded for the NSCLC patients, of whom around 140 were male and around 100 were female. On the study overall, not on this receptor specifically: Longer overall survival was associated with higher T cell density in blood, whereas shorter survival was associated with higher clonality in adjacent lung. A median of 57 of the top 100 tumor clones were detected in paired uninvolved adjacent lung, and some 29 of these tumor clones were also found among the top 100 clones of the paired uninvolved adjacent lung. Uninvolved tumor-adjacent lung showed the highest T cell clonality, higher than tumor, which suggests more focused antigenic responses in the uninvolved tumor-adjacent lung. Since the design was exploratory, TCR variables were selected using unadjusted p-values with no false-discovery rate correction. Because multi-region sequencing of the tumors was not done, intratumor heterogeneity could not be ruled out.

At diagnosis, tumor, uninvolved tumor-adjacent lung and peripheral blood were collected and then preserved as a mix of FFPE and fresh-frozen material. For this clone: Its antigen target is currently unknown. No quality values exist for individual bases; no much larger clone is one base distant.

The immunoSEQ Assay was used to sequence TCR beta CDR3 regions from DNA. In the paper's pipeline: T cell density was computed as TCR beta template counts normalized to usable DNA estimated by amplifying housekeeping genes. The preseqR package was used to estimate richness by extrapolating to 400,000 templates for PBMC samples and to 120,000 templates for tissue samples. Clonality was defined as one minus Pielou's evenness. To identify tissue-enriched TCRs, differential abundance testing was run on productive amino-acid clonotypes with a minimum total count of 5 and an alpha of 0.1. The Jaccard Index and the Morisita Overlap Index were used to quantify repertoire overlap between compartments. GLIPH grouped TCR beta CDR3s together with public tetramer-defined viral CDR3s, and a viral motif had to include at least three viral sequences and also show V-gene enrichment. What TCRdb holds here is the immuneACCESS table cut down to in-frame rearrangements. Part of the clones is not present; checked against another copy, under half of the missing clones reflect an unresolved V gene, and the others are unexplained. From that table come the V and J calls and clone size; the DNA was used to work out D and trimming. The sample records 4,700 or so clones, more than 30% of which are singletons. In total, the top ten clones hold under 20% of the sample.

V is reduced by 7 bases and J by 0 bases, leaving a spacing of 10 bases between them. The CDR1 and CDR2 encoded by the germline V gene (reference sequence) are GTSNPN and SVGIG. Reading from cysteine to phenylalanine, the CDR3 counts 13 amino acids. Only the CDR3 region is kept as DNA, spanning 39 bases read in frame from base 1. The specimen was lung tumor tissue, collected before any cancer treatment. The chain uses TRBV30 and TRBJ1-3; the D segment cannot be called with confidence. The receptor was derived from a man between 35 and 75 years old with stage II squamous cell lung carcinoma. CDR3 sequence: CAFAGYSGNTIYF. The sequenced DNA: TGTGCCTTCGCGGGGTACTCTGGAAACACCATATATTTT.